The entry that follows covers one T cell receptor beta chain sequence. Its antigen is as yet unknown. Germline V gene data show CDR1 as MDHEN and CDR2 as SYDVKM. The CDR3 sequence is 13 residues long. Trimming shortened V by 6 bases and J by 10 bases, and 13 bases separated the two germline ends. The data originate from a study of cytomegalovirus exposure and HLA in healthy donors. About the study: Early released data had approximately 86 million unique TCRs, all coming from HLA-typed donors.

Whole-study findings and limits: The authors enumerated 180 or so TCR beta chains as linked to cytomegalovirus.

The PCR employed 60 Vbeta primers together with 13 Jbeta primers. Measured with immunoSEQ multiplex PCR; TCRdb has only the in-frame clones, and not every one. The profile covers about 190,000 clones, with around 75% appearing a single time and 1.6% taken by the ten largest. The origin of this receptor is a woman aged 45-65 years in good health and CMV-seronegative. The rearrangement joins TRBV28 to TRBJ1-6; D unresolved. Source material: PBMCs. CDR3 DNA sequence: TGTGCCAGCAGCCCGGACTCCTCGTCACCCCTCCACTTT. Amino acids: CASSPDSSSPLHF.